These 20 T cell receptor beta chains were all obtained from the same sample, sequenced in a study of monozygotic twins with inflammatory bowel disease. TCRdb re-called the 5' RACE reads and gives one entry per CDR3 protein, without DNA. This listing includes 200,000 to 250,000 distinct CDR3 sequences. Sequencing input: blood. These receptors were obtained from a human donor with ulcerative colitis or Crohn's disease, or a healthy co-twin of an affected twin (not recorded which).

The rearrangement links TRBV5-4 to TRBJ2-1; TCRdb's D call, TRBD1, is unchecked because there is no DNA. Germline V gene data show CDR1 as SGHNT and CDR2 as YYREEE (reference sequence). This CDR3 region has 15 residues. CDR3 in amino acids: CASSWGDRDYNEQFF.

This rearrangement joins TRBV7-9 to TRBJ1-1; the TCRdb call, TRBD1, lacks DNA for checking. CDR3 length: 15 amino acids. In germline, CDR1 is SEHNR, CDR2 FQNEAQ (reference sequence). The CDR3 reads CASSLGGQGFTEAFF.

The chain links TRBV29-1 to TRBJ2-3; TCRdb returns TRBD2, unconfirmable since there is no DNA. The CDR3 length is 16 residues. The germline V gene has CDR1 SQVTM and CDR2 ANQGSEA. CDR3 region: CSVKPSGSLRTDTQYF.

The rearrangement links TRBV7-9 to TRBJ2-2; TCRdb calls TRBD1, which cannot be checked without DNA. Per germline, CDR1 SEHNR and CDR2 FQNEAQ (reference sequence). CDR3 length: 17 amino acids. The CDR3 sequence: CASSQPRDRGQSGELFF. The full variable domain, its missing parts supplied by reference TRBV7-9 and TRBJ2-2, is DTGVSQNPRHKITKRGQNVTFRCDPISEHNRLYWYRQTLGQGPEFLTYFQNEAQLEKSRLLSDRFSAERPKGSFSTLEIQRTEQGDSAMYLCASSQPRDRGQSGELFFGEGSRLTVL.

The V and J genes are TRBV15 and TRBJ2-2. This CDR3 has 14 residues. Per the germline V gene, CDR1 is LNHNV and CDR2 is YYDKDF (reference sequence). This chain's CDR3 is CATSYLANTGELFF.

V usage is TRBV28 and J usage is TRBJ1-4. Germline CDR1 reads MDHEN; CDR2 reads SYDVKM. The CDR3 is made up of 16 amino acids. The CDR3 sequence is CASSLSDSRLNEKLFF.

The genes are TRBV7-9 and TRBJ1-2; TCRdb's D call of TRBD1 is untestable without DNA. The CDR3 is made up of 15 amino acids. Looked up from germline, CDR1 is SEHNR and CDR2 is FQNEAQ (reference sequence). CDR3 amino acids: CASSLDRGVNYGYTF.

The V call is TRBV6-2 or TRBV6-3, the J call TRBJ2-7. The CDR3 has 13 amino acids. The germline CDR1 and CDR2 sequences are MNHEY and SVGEGT. The CDR3 sequence: CASSWQVSYEQYF.

CDR3 loop: CASSLSQVLYNEQFF. The gene calls are TRBV7-8 and TRBJ2-1; TCRdb's D gene call, TRBD2, goes unchecked for lack of DNA. The length of the CDR3 is 15 residues. Germline V gene data show CDR1 as SGHVS and CDR2 as FQNEAQ.

This chain links TRBV7-2 with TRBJ2-4. This CDR3 has 12 amino acids. In germline, CDR1 is SGHTA, CDR2 FQGNSA. The CDR3 is CASSLERNIQYF.

The rearrangement uses TRBV11-1 and TRBJ2-2; TCRdb calls TRBD1, which cannot be checked without DNA. CDR3 length: 17 amino acids. Germline CDR1 is SGHAT and CDR2 is FQDESV (reference sequence). CDR3 protein: CASSLGAGQEPTGELFF.

The chain recombines TRBV10-3 with TRBJ1-5. The CDR3 extends over 16 amino acids. Germline assignment: CDR1 ENHRY and CDR2 SYGVKD. The chain's CDR3 is CAISESGGLSNQPQHF.

The chain has TRBV7-9 and TRBJ2-7. CDR1 SEHNR and CDR2 FQNEAQ come from the germline V gene (reference sequence). The CDR3 extends over 15 amino acids. Here the CDR3 reads CASSLSTYPTYEQYF.

This chain joins TRBV6-5 and TRBJ1-6; TCRdb returns TRBD1, unconfirmable since there is no DNA. The CDR3 is 15 residues long. Per the germline V gene, CDR1 is MNHEY and CDR2 is SVGAGI. CDR3 in amino acids: CASSSSGQGNSPLHF.

Here the CDR3 reads CASSQSYSPLHF. The chain is built from TRBV3-1 and TRBJ1-6. The CDR3 is made up of 12 amino acids. CDR1 is LGHDT and CDR2 is YNNKEL in the germline V gene (reference sequence).

This sequence joins TRBV12-3 or TRBV12-4 and TRBJ1-1; TCRdb designates TRBD1, a call that cannot be tested without DNA. This CDR3 has 13 amino acids. The CDR3 spells CASSQPWGTEAFF.

This chain joins TRBV6-5 and TRBJ2-5; checking the TCRdb D call of TRBD1 is not possible without DNA. Looked up from germline, CDR1 is MNHEY and CDR2 is SVGAGI. The CDR3 consists of 14 residues. Here the CDR3 reads CASSYNRAGETLYF.

J is TRBJ1-6 and V is TRBV4-1; checking the TCRdb D call of TRBD1 is not possible without DNA. The germline CDR1 and CDR2 sequences are MGHRA and YSYEKL. This CDR3 has 16 residues. Here the CDR3 reads CASSHGLTGDNSPLHF.

The V call is TRBV20-1, the J call TRBJ2-1. The germline V gene has CDR1 DFQATT and CDR2 SNEGSKA (reference sequence). This CDR3 region has 18 residues. CDR3 loop: CSARGWIGEPIGYNEQFF.

This chain joins TRBV12-3 or TRBV12-4 and TRBJ2-2; TCRdb picks TRBD1, but there is no DNA to check that call. The CDR3 totals 15 residues. The CDR3 sequence is CASILTGRSTGELFF.